The 14 T cell receptor beta chains below all came from one sample that was sequenced in a study of T-cell reconstitution after alpha-beta-depleted transplantation in children. Unique molecular identifiers were incorporated into the prepared TCRbeta library. TCRdb independently ran MiXCR on the PCR reads; one entry per CDR3 protein. This sample carries about 600,000 distinct CDR3 sequences, 20% to 25% of them seen once, and the ten largest clones take 12% to 15%. The sequenced sample was PBMCs, mostly from graft donor cells, obtained 360 days after TCRalphabeta/CD19-depleted stem cell transplant. Source of these receptors: a boy in the first two years of life who had a stem cell transplant for acute myeloid leukemia, so the T cells may come from the graft donor.

J is TRBJ2-4 and V is TRBV13; D possibly corresponds to TRBD2 (5 bases). The CDR3 totals 12 residues. CDR1 is PRHDT and CDR2 is FYEKMQ in the germline V gene (reference sequence). V was pared by 5 bases and J by 13 bases, with 15 bases between. Here the CDR3 reads CASSDGVGYQYF. Here the CDR3 DNA reads TGTGCCAGCAGCGACGGGGTGGGCTACCAGTACTTC.

The rearrangement links TRBV5-6 to TRBJ1-2; possibly TRBD1 for D (5 bases). The CDR3 extends over 15 amino acids. V was trimmed by 0 bases and J by 2 bases, leaving 11 bases between them. Germline CDR1 is SGHDT and CDR2 is YYEEEE. CDR3 region: CASSLEGRTNYGYTF. The CDR3 DNA reads as TGTGCCAGCAGCTTGGAAGGACGGACAAACTATGGCTACACCTTC.

In regard to this clonotype: Being one base from a much bigger clone, this may be a read error. The V and J genes are TRBV19 and TRBJ2-1, with unresolved D. Looked up from germline, CDR1 is LNHDA and CDR2 is SQIVND (reference sequence). This CDR3 is 14 amino acids long. CDR3 coding DNA: TGTGCCAGTGGTATAGGAGTGACTTTAAATGAGCAGTTCTTC. Its translation: CASGIGVTLNEQFF.

This clonotype was recorded at least ten times. V gene TRBV5-5 combines with J gene TRBJ2-3, with 7 bases aligning to TRBD1. Germline V gene sequence: CDR1 SGHKS, CDR2 YYEKEE (reference sequence). CDR3 size: 15 residues. The V segment lost 0 bases and the J segment 4 bases; nucleotides outside the gene matches: 5. CDR3 protein: CASSLGHRGSDTQYF. The CDR3 DNA is TGTGCCAGCAGCTTGGGGCACAGGGGCTCAGATACGCAGTATTTT. Together with reference TRBV5-5 and TRBJ2-3, the CDR3 gives the full variable domain: DAGVTQSPTHLIKTRGQQVTLRCSPISGHKSVSWYQQVLGQGPQFIFQYYEKEERGRGNFPDRFSARQFPNYSSELNVNALLLGDSALYLCASSLGHRGSDTQYFGPGTRLTVL.

The genes are TRBV30 and TRBJ1-1, with D hard to call. Germline V gene lookup returns CDR1 GTSNPN and CDR2 SVGIG (reference sequence). This CDR3 is 13 amino acids long. V lost 1 base and J 0 bases, leaving 6 bases between the germline ends. The CDR3 sequence is CAWSESMNTEAFF. In DNA form, the CDR3 reads TGTGCCTGGAGTGAGAGTATGAACACTGAAGCTTTCTTT.

This clonotype showed up many times. The chain recombines TRBV3-1 with TRBJ2-1, with D possibly TRBD2 on 6 matching bases. CDR3 length: 11 amino acids. The germline gives CDR1 LGHDT, CDR2 YNNKEL (reference sequence). The V end lost 8 bases, the J end lost 8 bases, and 10 bases lay between the germline ends. CDR3 sequence: CASGWRDEQFF. In nucleotides, the CDR3 is TGTGCCAGCGGTTGGAGGGATGAGCAGTTCTTC.

This clonotype was detected many times. This sequence joins TRBV12-3 or TRBV12-4 and TRBJ2-3; TRBD2 matches at 11 bases. The CDR3 is made up of 15 amino acids. The junction had 3 bases not matched to a gene; V was cut back by 6 bases and J by 1 base. The chain's CDR3 is CASSLSGGGTDTQYF. CDR3 sequence (DNA): TGTGCCAGCAGCCTTAGCGGGGGGGGCACAGATACGCAGTATTTT.

The table lists this clonotype with many counts. The rearrangement links TRBV29-1 to TRBJ1-2; weak D call: TRBD1 (5 bases). This CDR3 is 17 amino acids long. V shed 2 bases and J shed 3 bases, with 22 bases lying between them. Per the germline V gene, CDR1 is SQVTM and CDR2 is ANQGSEA. CDR3 sequence reads: CSVERGVGRRGDYGYTF. DNA of the CDR3: TGCAGCGTTGAAAGAGGCGTAGGCAGGAGAGGGGACTATGGCTACACCTTC.

At least ten counts were recorded for this clonotype. V gene TRBV20-1 combines with J gene TRBJ1-4; 7 bases match TRBD1. Germline V gene lookup returns CDR1 DFQATT and CDR2 SNEGSKA (reference sequence). Trimming at V came to 0 bases and at J to 6 bases, leaving 7 bases not matched to a gene. CDR3 length: 15 residues. The CDR3 bases are TGCAGTGCTAGAGATCCGGGACAGCACTATGAAAAACTGTTTTTT. This translates into CSARDPGQHYEKLFF.

This clonotype was counted a few times. The chain recombines TRBV20-1 with TRBJ1-5, with D possibly matching TRBD1 (5 bases). V was trimmed by 5 bases and J by 5 bases, leaving 25 bases between them. The length of the CDR3 is 17 residues. In germline, CDR1 is DFQATT, CDR2 SNEGSKA (reference sequence). CDR3 loop: CSADDITGVQADQPQHF. The CDR3 DNA reads TGCAGTGCTGACGATATAACGGGGGTCCAGGCGGATCAGCCCCAGCATTTT.

This clonotype has a handful of counts. The V and J genes are TRBV15 and TRBJ2-5; D remains unclear. The CDR3 has 14 residues. With 5 bases removed from V and 0 bases from J, the gap between germline ends came to 10 bases. Germline-derived CDR1 and CDR2 are LNHNV and YYDKDF (reference sequence). The CDR3 nucleotides read TGTGCCACCAGCCTTATCGGTTACCAAGAGACCCAGTACTTC. Translation: CATSLIGYQETQYF.

This clonotype was counted a few times. The chain recombines TRBV29-1 with TRBJ1-5, with TRBD1 identical over 7 bases. The CDR3 sequence is 13 residues long. With V trimmed by 6 bases and J by 2 bases, 4 bases remained unmatched. Germline CDR1 is SQVTM and CDR2 is ANQGSEA. The CDR3 loop reads CSVGQEGNQPQHF. DNA of the CDR3: TGCAGCGTAGGACAGGAGGGCAATCAGCCCCAGCATTTT. Looking up the rest from reference TRBV29-1 and TRBJ1-5 gives the full variable domain: SAVISQKPSRDICQRGTSLTIQCQVDSQVTMMFWYRQQPGQSLTLIATANQGSEATYESGFVIDKFPISRPNLTFSTLTVSNMSPEDSSIYLCSVGQEGNQPQHFGDGTRLSIL.

This clonotype was recorded at least ten times. The chain links TRBV29-1 to TRBJ2-1; TRBD2 is a possible D gene (5 bases). The V gene lost 8 bases and the J gene lost 4 bases, with 12 bases spanning the gap. The CDR3 sequence is 12 residues long. Germline V lookup: CDR1 SQVTM, CDR2 ANQGSEA. The CDR3 nucleotides read TGCAGCCCCCGGGGAAGGTACAATGAGCAGTTCTTC. Translation: CSPRGRYNEQFF.

This sequence joins TRBV9 and TRBJ2-5, with 11 bases that match TRBD2. CDR3 size: 15 residues. Germline V gene sequence: CDR1 SGDLS, CDR2 YYNGEE. The V gene end was trimmed by 2 bases and the J gene end by 6 bases; junction bases not matched to a gene: 6. The CDR3 DNA is TGTGCCAGCAGCGTTTCTAGCGGGGGGCCGAAGACCCAGTACTTC. Residues: CASSVSSGGPKTQYF.